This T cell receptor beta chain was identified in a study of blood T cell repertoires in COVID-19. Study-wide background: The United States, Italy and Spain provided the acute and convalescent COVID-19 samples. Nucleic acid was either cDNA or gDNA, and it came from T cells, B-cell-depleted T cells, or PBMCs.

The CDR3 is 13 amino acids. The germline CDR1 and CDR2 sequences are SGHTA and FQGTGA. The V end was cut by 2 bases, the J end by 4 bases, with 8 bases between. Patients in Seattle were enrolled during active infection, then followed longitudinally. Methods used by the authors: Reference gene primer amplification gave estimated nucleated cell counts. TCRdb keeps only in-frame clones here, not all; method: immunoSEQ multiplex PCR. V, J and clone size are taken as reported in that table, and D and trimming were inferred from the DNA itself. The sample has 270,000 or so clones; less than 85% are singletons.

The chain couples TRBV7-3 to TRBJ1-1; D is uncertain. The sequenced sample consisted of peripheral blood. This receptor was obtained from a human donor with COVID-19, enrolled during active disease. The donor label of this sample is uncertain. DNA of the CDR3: TGTGCCAGCAGCTTATTCGAGGGCACTGAAGCTTTCTTT. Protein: CASSLFEGTEAFF.